A selection of T cell receptor beta chains follows, all from one sample in a study of human T cells and chemical hapten exposure. From the RACE reads, TCRdb called clonotypes with MiXCR, one entry per CDR3 protein. The table records approximately 370,000 distinct CDR3 sequences, around 5.5% of them present only once. Sequencing was performed on whole blood, taken in connection with sensitization to the hapten diphenylcyclopropenone (DPC). All receptors derive from a woman under 30 with alopecia areata. Some clones in this sample may be carry-over from other donors' samples. CDR3s include the opening cysteine and the closing phenylalanine or tryptophan. The D gene is left open where the match is weak. The size of a clone is reported for some rows only, either as once, few or many, or as a class for expanded clones.

d_gene,j_gene,abundance,v_gene,CDR3nt,CDR3aa
-,TRBJ1-2,-,TRBV5-1,TGCGCCAGCGCTACAAGGGAACCCTTACTCTATGGCTACACCTTC,CASATREPLLYGYTF
TRBD1,TRBJ2-2,-,TRBV6-1,TGTGCCAGCAGTGAAGACGCAGGGGGTACAGCCGGGGAGCTGTTTTTT,CASSEDAGGTAGELFF
-,TRBJ1-1,-,TRBV12-5,TGTGCTAGTGGTTTCCTCTTAGGGTTGGAAGCTTTCTTT,CASGFLLGLEAFF
-,TRBJ2-3,many,TRBV9,TGTGCCAGCAGCGTAAGCAACTCGGTTCCTGATACGCAGTATTTT,CASSVSNSVPDTQYF
TRBD2,TRBJ2-3,many,TRBV5-4,TGTGCCAGCAGCTTTGGTAGCGGGGGGGCAGGAGATACGCAGTATTTT,CASSFGSGGAGDTQYF
-,TRBJ1-1,-,TRBV6-6,TGTGCCAGCAGTTACTGGATAAACTGCAACACTGAAGCTTTCTTT,CASSYWINCNTEAFF
-,TRBJ2-1,few,TRBV4-2,TGTGCCAGCAGCCAAGATCCGGGCAGGCGAGGAAACGGAGAGCAGTTCTTC,CASSQDPGRRGNGEQFF
-,TRBJ1-2,few,TRBV10-3,TGTGCCATCAGTGAAAGGGCCGGGACATTTTATGGCTACACCTTC,CAISERAGTFYGYTF
TRBD1,TRBJ1-1,-,TRBV12-3/TRBV12-4,TGTGCCAGCAGTCTAAACAGGGGGCAAGCTTTCTTT,CASSLNRGQAFF
-,TRBJ2-1,many,TRBV10-3,TGTGCCATCAGTGAGTCGGAGATCCTGGGGCAGTTCTTC,CAISESEILGQFF
TRBD2,TRBJ2-3,many,TRBV3-1,TGTGCCAGCAGCCCCCTTGCCTCTCTAGCGGGCGGCACAGATACGCAGTATTTT,CASSPLASLAGGTDTQYF